This T cell receptor (beta chain) comes out of a study of T-cell reconstitution after alpha-beta-depleted transplantation in children. Findings and limits, study-wide: Newly made T cells mostly supplied T-cell counts and diversity one year after transplant. High day-60 TCRbeta diversity in some patients came from surviving recipient T cells and thymic progenitors. Several hundred expanded graft clones reportedly supplied alpha-beta T cells about two months after transplant.

This clonotype was picked up a small number of times. Its matching antigen is unknown. CDR1 and CDR2 (germline): LGHDT, YNNKEL (reference sequence). V lost 2 bases to trimming and J lost 5 bases, with 6 bases between them. The CDR3 is 13 amino acids. Construction of the TCRbeta library involved unique molecular identifiers. TCRdb ran MiXCR on the PCR reads and lists one entry per CDR3 protein. Here the sample spans around 600,000 distinct CDR3 sequences, roughly 24% being singletons. This TCR derives from a boy in the first two years of life who had a stem cell transplant for acute myeloid leukemia, so the T cells may come from the graft donor. V is TRBV3-1 and J is TRBJ2-2; unclear D gene. Sample: PBMCs, mostly from graft donor cells, taken 360 days after TCRalphabeta/CD19-depleted stem cell transplant. The DNA of the CDR3 is TGTGCCAGCAGCCAAAAGGGAACCGGGGAGCTGTTTTTT. Translating it yields CASSQKGTGELFF.